Sequencing of this T cell receptor (beta chain) was carried out in a study of PD-L1 blockade in urothelial cancer (dated 2017 in TCRdb). For context, the study as a whole: All patients started therapy in about 2014 and received atezolizumab 1,200 mg intravenously every 3 weeks. The study, an exploratory multi-omic analysis, examined somatic, immune and clinical correlates of response to PD-L1 blockade with atezolizumab in urothelial cancer. Blood samples were analyzed at 3 weeks after treatment start (second dose) and at 6 weeks after treatment start. Blood samples gave median yields of around 140,000 T cells and 80,000 to 90,000 unique TCRs, along with a median clonality of around 0.08. About 85% of the roughly 29 patients were identified as males with urothelial cancer of bladder origin, and a prior smoking history was reported by 18 of 29 patients. An ECOG performance status of 0 or 1 was recorded for the patients, and 0 to 3 prior chemotherapy regimens had been received by the patients. Nine patients reached durable clinical benefit, while 20 patients did not. Pretreatment tumor samples, along with matched peripheral blood collected serially before and after atezolizumab treatment, underwent TCR sequencing. Durable clinical benefit meant progression-free survival longer than 6 months, and TCR features were also tested against progression-free and overall survival. Around 30 patients had pretreatment blood TCR-seq, 24 had at least one posttreatment blood collection, and 24 had tumor TCR-seq. In the same patients, whole exome sequencing and RNA sequencing of pretreatment tumors were performed in addition to TCR sequencing. General study outcomes and caveats: A pretreatment peripheral blood TCR clonality below the median was linked to improved progression-free and overall survival. At 3 weeks after the start of treatment, tumor-associated TCR clones in peripheral blood had expanded more in patients with durable benefit (n ≈ 22, p = 0.022). Small sample size (n of about 29) and many exploratory analyses mean the results are intended to be hypothesis-generating.

To estimate absolute template abundance from read counts, synthetic TCR analog templates were spiked into each PCR. The immunoSEQ assay used bias-controlled V and J gene primers to amplify TCRbeta CDR3 regions from genomic DNA. Sequencing of rearranged TCRbeta segments was done at approximately 20X coverage. As for the authors' bioinformatics: Clustering was used to correct sequencing errors, and CDR3s were annotated against IMGT to assign V, D and J genes. Only productive TCRbeta rearrangements were used in downstream analyses, excluding out-of-frame or stop-codon sequences. To compute clonality, Shannon entropy was normalized by the log of the number of unique productive sequences and then subtracted from one. Clones differing between time points or between blood and tumor were identified by Fisher's exact test with Benjamini-Hochberg correction at adjusted p below 0.01. What TCRdb holds here is the immuneACCESS table cut down to in-frame rearrangements. Part of the clones is not present; checked against another copy, under half of the missing clones reflect an unresolved V gene, and the others are unexplained. V, J and clone size are those of that table, while D and trimming were read from the DNA. Across this sample there are about 100,000 clones, with about 90% seen only once. The ten biggest clones cover 0.92% of the sample.

The cohort comprised around 30 patients with locally advanced or metastatic urothelial carcinoma treated at Memorial Sloan Kettering on a trial protocol. Peripheral blood mononuclear cells were collected pretreatment and during treatment, with between 1 and 8 total time points obtained per patient. The Qiagen DNeasy Blood extraction kit was used to purify genomic DNA from total PBMCs and tumor samples. PBMCs were collected pretreatment and during treatment and were isolated and stored as previously described. The CDR3 starts with the cysteine, ends with the phenylalanine, and has 12 residues. The DNA shown is the 36-base CDR3, in frame from base 1. The germline V gene specifies KGHSH as CDR1 and LQKENI as CDR2. The germline ends are 5 bases apart after V is trimmed by 1 base and J by 7 bases. Concerning this clone: It has no known antigen specificity. One base away there is no much larger clone; base qualities are not given.

This chain joins TRBV18 to TRBJ2-1; too little of a D gene remains to name it. This receptor was identified in a woman older than 75 with urothelial cancer. Here the sequenced sample was PBMCs, taken around atezolizumab (anti-PD-L1) treatment. The bases read TGTGCCAGCTCACCACGGGCGAATGAGCAGTTCTTC. This codes for CASSPRANEQFF.